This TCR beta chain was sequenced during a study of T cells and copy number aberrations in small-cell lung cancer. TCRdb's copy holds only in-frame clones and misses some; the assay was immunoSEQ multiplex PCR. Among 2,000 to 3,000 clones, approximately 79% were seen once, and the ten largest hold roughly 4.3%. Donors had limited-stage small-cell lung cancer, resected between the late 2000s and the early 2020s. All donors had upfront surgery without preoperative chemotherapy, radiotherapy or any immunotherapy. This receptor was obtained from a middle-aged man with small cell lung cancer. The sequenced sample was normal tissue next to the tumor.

CDR3 in DNA: TGTGCCAGCAGTTTAACCCTCACAGGTCAGCCCCAGCATTTT. As protein: CASSLTLTGQPQHF. V and J are TRBV27 and TRBJ1-5, with D possibly matching TRBD1 (5 bases). V gave up 2 bases and J gave up 6 bases, with 11 bases separating them. Germline V gives CDR1 MNHEY, CDR2 SMNVEV (reference sequence). The length of the CDR3 is 14 residues.